Listed here are 32 T cell receptor beta chains from one sample, sequenced in a study of human T cells and chemical hapten exposure (dated by TCRdb to the early 2020s). The time point label here, explained by the study, means: pre-sensitization, week 0. This specimen's treatment or condition label, per the study, means: therapeutic diphenylcyclopropenone sensitization with weekly scalp DPC. The library came from RACE. Sequencing was carried out with a NextSeq 500. TCRdb handled the public reads itself, with Q25 trimming in fastp and clone calling in MiXCR, and kept productive beta chains. CDR3 protein sequences are deduplicated, and each keeps its most common genes and DNA. This sample has fewer than 50,000 distinct CDR3 sequences in its table, and about 7.4% of those were observed once. In total, the top ten clones hold 1.3% of the sample. This specimen consisted of whole blood, obtained in connection with sensitization to the hapten diphenylcyclopropenone (DPC). The source is a woman in her fifties or sixties with alopecia areata. Some clones in this sample may be carry-over from other donors' samples.

The rearrangement links TRBV24-1 to TRBJ2-1; 10 positions agree with TRBD1. This CDR3 spans 19 amino acids. J lost 1 base, V lost 3 bases, and 11 bases had no gene match. CDR1 KGHDR and CDR2 SFDVKD come from the germline V gene. The CDR3 protein is CATSDPGQGREWSYNEQFF. CDR3 coding DNA: TGTGCCACCAGTGATCCGGGACAGGGGCGGGAGTGGTCCTACAATGAGCAGTTCTTC.

This clonotype was detected ten times or more. V gene TRBV19 combines with J gene TRBJ1-5, with D possibly matching TRBD1 (6 bases). In germline, CDR1 is LNHDA, CDR2 SQIVND (reference sequence). V gave up 1 base and J gave up 4 bases, with 17 bases separating them. The CDR3 loop spans 17 amino acids. Here the CDR3 reads CASSIGQQGLQNQPQHF. The CDR3 region has the DNA TGTGCCAGTAGTATAGGCCAACAGGGCTTGCAGAATCAGCCCCAGCATTTT. Full variable domain (remainder filled in from reference TRBV19 and TRBJ1-5): DGGITQSPKYLFRKEGQNVTLSCEQNLNHDAMYWYRQDPGQGLRLIYYSQIVNDFQKGDIAEGYSVSREKKESFPLTVTSAQKNPTAFYLCASSIGQQGLQNQPQHFGDGTRLSIL.

This clonotype was recorded many times. This sequence joins TRBV5-1 and TRBJ1-5; 9 bases are shared with TRBD1. CDR1 is SGHRS, CDR2 YFSETQ, per germline. J lost 8 bases, V lost 2 bases, and 5 bases had no gene match. The CDR3 runs to 14 residues. CDR3 coding DNA: TGCGCCAGCAGCTTTACAGGGGGCGTTGAGCCCCAGCATTTT. It translates to CASSFTGGVEPQHF.

This clonotype showed up many times. This rearrangement joins TRBV4-1 to TRBJ2-7, with TRBD1 identical over 7 bases. With V trimmed by 5 bases and J by 7 bases, 11 bases remained unmatched. CDR1 MGHRA and CDR2 YSYEKL come from the germline V gene. This CDR3 is built from 14 residues. The CDR3 region is CASSYWTGPGEQYF. DNA of the CDR3: TGCGCCAGCAGCTATTGGACAGGTCCGGGGGAGCAGTACTTC.

The rearrangement links TRBV7-2 to TRBJ2-3, with TRBD2 identical over 9 bases. CDR1 is SGHTA and CDR2 is FQGNSA in the germline V gene. With V trimmed by 2 bases and J by 3 bases, 6 bases remained unmatched. The length of the CDR3 is 16 residues. The chain's CDR3 is CASSLLAGWGTDTQYF. The CDR3 DNA sequence: TGTGCCAGCAGCTTACTAGCGGGATGGGGGACAGATACGCAGTATTTT.

This clonotype came up many times. This chain connects TRBV7-9 to TRBJ2-3; a weak D match, TRBD2 (5 bases). CDR3 length: 13 residues. V was cut by 3 bases and J by 5 bases, with 9 bases left in between. Germline lookup yields CDR1 SEHNR and CDR2 FQNEAQ (reference sequence). The DNA for the CDR3 is TGTGCCAGCAGCTTTTCCGGAGGAGATACGCAGTATTTT. Translating gives CASSFSGGDTQYF.

There are many counts of this clonotype. The J gene is TRBJ1-2, the V gene TRBV7-9; D gene ambiguous. Germline V lookup: CDR1 SEHNR, CDR2 FQNEAQ (reference sequence). The CDR3 has 13 amino acids. V was clipped by 3 bases and J by 8 bases, with 13 bases between them. CDR3 sequence reads: CASSLEPAGGYTF. The CDR3 nucleotides read TGTGCCAGCAGCTTGGAACCCGCCGGGGGCTACACCTTC.

This clonotype was recorded a few times. V and J are TRBV19 and TRBJ2-2; D is undetermined. The V gene's germline CDR1 is LNHDA and CDR2 SQIVND (reference sequence). The CDR3 runs to 14 residues. V gave up 8 bases and J gave up 2 bases, with 12 bases separating them. The DNA for the CDR3 is TGTGCCAGTCAACGACATCTCAACACCGGGGAGCTGTTTTTT. Translating it yields CASQRHLNTGELFF.

This clonotype is medium-sized in the sample. CDR3: CASSHRTEGRGNEQFF. Here the CDR3 DNA reads TGTGCCAGCAGCCACCGCACAGAAGGAAGGGGCAATGAGCAGTTCTTC. J is TRBJ2-1 and V is TRBV3-1, with a possible D match to TRBD1 (5 bases). This CDR3 has 16 residues. The V end lost 3 bases, the J end lost 6 bases, and 18 bases lay between the germline ends. Germline V gives CDR1 LGHDT, CDR2 YNNKEL (reference sequence).

At least ten counts were recorded for this clonotype. The J gene is TRBJ2-2, the V gene TRBV12-3 or TRBV12-4; tentative D call: TRBD1 (6 bases). The ends were cut back, 3 bases at V and 6 bases at J, with 14 bases in the middle. CDR3 length: 15 residues. CDR3 in amino acids: CASSLYRDKSGELFF. CDR3 coding DNA: TGTGCCAGCAGTTTGTACAGGGACAAGTCCGGGGAGCTGTTTTTT.

This chain joins TRBV20-1 and TRBJ2-5; 11 bases match TRBD2. V gave up 5 bases and J gave up 5 bases; unmatched junction bases: 4. This CDR3 comprises 13 residues. The germline CDR1 and CDR2 sequences are DFQATT and SNEGSKA (reference sequence). The CDR3: CSASLAGVETQYF. As DNA, the CDR3 is TGCAGTGCTTCACTAGCGGGAGTTGAGACCCAGTACTTC.

This clonotype turned up a few times. The genes are TRBV24-1 and TRBJ2-1, with D perhaps TRBD1 or TRBD2 (5 bases each). CDR1 KGHDR and CDR2 SFDVKD come from the germline V gene. V was cut by 0 bases and J by 12 bases, with 11 bases left in between. This CDR3 region has 13 residues. This CDR3 is CATSDLLTEGQFF. The CDR3 region has the DNA TGTGCCACCAGTGATTTGTTGACAGAGGGGCAGTTCTTC.

This clonotype has ten or more counts. The chain is built from TRBV7-6 and TRBJ1-2, with TRBD1 matching 9 bases. V was pared by 0 bases and J by 6 bases, with 8 bases of the junction left unmatched. This CDR3 is built from 16 residues. Per the germline V gene, CDR1 is SGHVS and CDR2 is FNYEAQ. This CDR3 reads CASSLALSDRGNGYTF. CDR3 nucleotides: TGTGCCAGCAGCTTAGCCCTATCGGACAGGGGAAATGGCTACACCTTC.

In its sample, this clonotype was seen a few times. The chain employs TRBV9 and TRBJ1-1; no definite D call. This CDR3 comprises 13 residues. CDR1 and CDR2 (germline): SGDLS, YYNGEE. Trimming pared 0 bases from V and 4 bases from J, leaving 7 bases between. The chain's CDR3 is CASSVASGTEAFF. CDR3 coding DNA: TGTGCCAGCAGCGTAGCTTCGGGCACTGAAGCTTTCTTT.

This clonotype was seen ten or more times. The chain uses TRBV20-1 and TRBJ2-3; 7 bases map to TRBD2. Germline V gene data show CDR1 as DFQATT and CDR2 as SNEGSKA (reference sequence). This CDR3 is 14 amino acids long. The V gene end was trimmed by 3 bases and the J gene end by 2 bases; junction bases not matched to a gene: 5. CDR3 coding DNA: TGCAGTGCTAGCGAGGGAGGGCCCACAGATACGCAGTATTTT. This gives the protein CSASEGGPTDTQYF.

There are many counts of this clonotype. The chain combines TRBV11-2 with TRBJ2-3; D gene unclear. V was trimmed by 5 bases and J by 4 bases, leaving 16 bases between them. Per the germline V gene, CDR1 is SGHAT and CDR2 is FQNNGV. The CDR3 is 15 amino acids. This chain's CDR3 is CASSEAALGADTQYF. CDR3 DNA sequence: TGTGCCAGCAGCGAGGCCGCACTTGGGGCAGATACGCAGTATTTT.

The sample holds a few counts of this clonotype. This chain uses TRBV10-1 with TRBJ2-7, with D tentatively TRBD2 (6 bases). The V end lost 0 bases, the J end lost 6 bases, and 9 bases lay between the germline ends. The germline V gene has CDR1 WNHNN and CDR2 SYGVQD (reference sequence). The CDR3 consists of 13 residues. CDR3 sequence (DNA): TGCGCCAGCAGTGAGTCGGGGCGGGGCGAGCAGTACTTC. This gives the protein CASSESGRGEQYF.

This clonotype was seen ten or more times. V gene TRBV29-1 combines with J gene TRBJ1-2, with D perhaps matching TRBD1 (6 bases). V was trimmed by 4 bases and J by 7 bases, leaving 22 bases between them. CDR1 SQVTM and CDR2 ANQGSEA come from the germline V gene. The CDR3 sequence is 15 residues long. The CDR3 spells CSVGGARGLGGGYTF. CDR3 nucleotide sequence: TGCAGCGTTGGAGGGGCGCGCGGCTTAGGGGGTGGCTACACCTTC.

In its sample, this clonotype was seen many times. V gene TRBV29-1 combines with J gene TRBJ1-1; D is unresolved. The ends were cut back, 4 bases at V and 2 bases at J, with 8 bases in the middle. This CDR3 spans 12 amino acids. Germline lookup yields CDR1 SQVTM and CDR2 ANQGSEA. CDR3 region: CSVVRFNTEAFF. CDR3 nucleotides: TGCAGCGTTGTAAGGTTTAACACTGAAGCTTTCTTT.

The chain combines TRBV11-3 with TRBJ2-1; possibly TRBD2 for D (5 bases). The length of the CDR3 is 14 residues. Germline CDR1 is SGHNT and CDR2 is YENEEA. V lost 1 base and J lost 9, with 13 bases in between. The CDR3 protein is CASSLGGKHGEQFF. The CDR3 nucleotides read TGTGCCAGCAGCTTAGGAGGGAAACATGGTGAGCAGTTCTTC.

At least ten counts were recorded for this clonotype. The gene calls are TRBV18 and TRBJ1-2, with D possibly being TRBD1 (6 bases). Germline V lookup: CDR1 KGHSH, CDR2 LQKENI. The CDR3 has 13 amino acids. Trimming took off 1 base at V and 6 bases at J, with 9 bases between the two ends. The CDR3 here is CASSPLDSDGYTF. The CDR3 DNA reads as TGTGCCAGCTCACCACTGGACAGCGATGGCTACACCTTC.

This clonotype was observed at least ten times. This sequence joins TRBV5-1 and TRBJ2-1; tentatively, D is TRBD1 (6 bases). Germline CDR1 reads SGHRS; CDR2 reads YFSETQ. V lost 0 bases and J lost 2, with 9 bases in between. The CDR3 is 15 residues long. The CDR3 spells CASSLGRDTYNEQFF. The CDR3 DNA sequence: TGCGCCAGCAGCTTGGGACGGGACACCTACAATGAGCAGTTCTTC. The full variable domain, rest sourced from reference TRBV5-1 and TRBJ2-1, is KAGVTQTPRYLIKTRGQQVTLSCSPISGHRSVSWYQQTPGQGLQFLFEYFSETQRNKGNFPGRFSGRQFSNSRSEMNVSTLELGDSALYLCASSLGRDTYNEQFFGPGTRLTVL.

This clonotype has more than one count but fewer than ten. V and J are TRBV11-3 and TRBJ2-1; tentatively, D is TRBD1 or TRBD2 (5 bases each). Germline CDR1 SGHNT, CDR2 YENEEA. This CDR3 comprises 14 residues. Trimming shortened V by 3 bases and J by 1 base, and 7 bases separated the two germline ends. The CDR3 sequence is CASSLGESYNEQFF. The CDR3 DNA follows: TGTGCCAGCAGCTTGGGGGAGTCCTACAATGAGCAGTTCTTC.

This clonotype was recorded many times. The rearrangement links TRBV11-2 to TRBJ2-1, with D possibly TRBD2 on 6 matching bases. Germline lookup yields CDR1 SGHAT and CDR2 FQNNGV. The CDR3 length is 14 residues. V shed 3 bases and J shed 9 bases, with 15 bases lying between them. The CDR3 spells CASSLHQGGGEQFF. The CDR3 coding sequence is TGTGCCAGCAGCTTGCACCAGGGAGGCGGTGAGCAGTTCTTC.

The gene calls are TRBV28 and TRBJ2-3; TRBD1 is a possible D gene (5 bases). The CDR3 covers 14 residues. Trimming took off 3 bases at V and 3 bases at J, with 10 bases between the two ends. The germline V gene encodes CDR1 MDHEN and CDR2 SYDVKM. Written as DNA, the CDR3 is TGTGCCAGCAGTTTCGCCGACAGAACAGATACGCAGTATTTT. This encodes CASSFADRTDTQYF.

At least ten counts were recorded for this clonotype. This sequence joins TRBV7-9 and TRBJ2-3; D remains unclear. V was cut by 1 base and J by 11 bases, with 13 bases left in between. The CDR3 extends over 13 amino acids. Germline lookup yields CDR1 SEHNR and CDR2 FQNEAQ (reference sequence). DNA of the CDR3: TGTGCCAGCAGCTTAGTACTGGACGGCCAGCAGTATTTT. The encoded protein is CASSLVLDGQQYF.

V and J are TRBV25-1 and TRBJ2-7; D could derive from TRBD1 or TRBD2 (6 bases each). Trimming took 5 bases from V and 3 from J, leaving 11 bases between them. Germline V gives CDR1 MGHDK, CDR2 SYGVNS. CDR3 length equals 13 residues. For the CDR3, the DNA is TGTGCCAGCAGTCGGGGGCCTGGCTACGAGCAGTACTTC. Translation: CASSRGPGYEQYF.

This clonotype was found many times. The chain combines TRBV6-6 with TRBJ2-1, with TRBD1 identical over 7 bases. The CDR3 is made up of 13 amino acids. J gave up 3 bases and V 6 bases, and 2 bases lay outside the gene matches. Germline V gives CDR1 MNHNY, CDR2 SVGAGI (reference sequence). The DNA of the CDR3 is TGTGCCAGCAGCCGGGACAGCTACAATGAGCAGTTCTTC. It yields the protein CASSRDSYNEQFF.

This clonotype has ten or more counts. The chain couples TRBV5-1 to TRBJ2-2; 10 bases line up with TRBD2. V lost 3 bases and J lost 4; bases outside the gene matches: 6. This CDR3 region has 16 residues. The germline gives CDR1 SGHRS, CDR2 YFSETQ. This CDR3 reads CASSSGLADPTGELFF. For the CDR3, the DNA is TGCGCCAGCAGCTCCGGACTAGCGGACCCCACCGGGGAGCTGTTTTTT.

The table lists this clonotype with many counts. The gene calls are TRBV10-2 and TRBJ1-6; 8 bases line up with TRBD1. V lost 7 bases and J lost 7; bases outside the gene matches: 12. Germline loops: CDR1 WSHSY, CDR2 SAAADI. The CDR3 totals 16 residues. The CDR3, as DNA: TGCGCCAGCACCCCCCAGGGGGCTTCAGGGAATTCACCCCTCCACTTT. This translates into CASTPQGASGNSPLHF.

The chain combines TRBV18 with TRBJ2-4; possible D gene TRBD2, 5 bases. The CDR3 is 16 amino acids. CDR1 is KGHSH and CDR2 is LQKENI in the germline V gene. Trimming removed 1 base from V and 5 bases from J, with 15 bases in between. The CDR3 DNA reads TGTGCCAGCTCACCACTGGGCAGGTCCGGGGAAAACATTCAGTACTTC. This codes for CASSPLGRSGENIQYF.

This clonotype was picked up many times. The V and J genes are TRBV10-2 and TRBJ1-1; D gene unclear. Germline assignment: CDR1 WSHSY and CDR2 SAAADI. The CDR3 totals 16 residues. V lost 2 bases and J 2 bases, leaving 15 bases between the germline ends. CDR3: CASSETPPTPNTEAFF. The CDR3 DNA follows: TGCGCCAGCAGTGAGACTCCACCGACACCTAACACTGAAGCTTTCTTT.